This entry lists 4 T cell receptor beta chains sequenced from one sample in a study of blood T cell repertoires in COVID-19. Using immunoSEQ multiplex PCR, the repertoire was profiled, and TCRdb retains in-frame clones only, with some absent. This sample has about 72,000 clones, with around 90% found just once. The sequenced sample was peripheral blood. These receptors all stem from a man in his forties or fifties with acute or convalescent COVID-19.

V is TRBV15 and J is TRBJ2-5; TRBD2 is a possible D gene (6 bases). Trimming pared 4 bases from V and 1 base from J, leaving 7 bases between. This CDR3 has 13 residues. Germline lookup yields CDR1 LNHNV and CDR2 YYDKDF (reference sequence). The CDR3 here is CATSTGVQETQYF. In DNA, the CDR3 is TGTGCCACCAGCACGGGGGTCCAAGAGACCCAGTACTTC.

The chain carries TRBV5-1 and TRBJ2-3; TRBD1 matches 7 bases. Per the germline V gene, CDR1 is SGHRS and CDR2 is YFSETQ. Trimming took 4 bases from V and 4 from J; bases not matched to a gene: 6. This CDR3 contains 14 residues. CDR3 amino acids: CASSPGTDSDTQYF. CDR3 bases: TGCGCCAGCAGCCCCGGGACAGACTCAGATACGCAGTATTTT.

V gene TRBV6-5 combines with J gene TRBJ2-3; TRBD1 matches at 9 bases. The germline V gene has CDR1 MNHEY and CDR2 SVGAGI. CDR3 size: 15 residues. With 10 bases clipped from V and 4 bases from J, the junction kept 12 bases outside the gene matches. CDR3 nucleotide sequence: TGTGCCACCCTTCCCGGGGACAGGGCCCCAGATACGCAGTATTTT. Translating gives CATLPGDRAPDTQYF.

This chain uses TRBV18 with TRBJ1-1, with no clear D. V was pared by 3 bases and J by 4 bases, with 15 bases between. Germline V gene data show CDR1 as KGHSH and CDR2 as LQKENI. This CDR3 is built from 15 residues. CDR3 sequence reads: CASSPFNTELTEAFF. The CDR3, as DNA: TGTGCCAGCTCACCTTTTAATACAGAGCTCACTGAAGCTTTCTTT.